Each of the 30 T cell receptor beta chains below was sequenced from the same sample in a study of beta chain features in type 1 diabetes (dated by TCRdb to between 2018 and 2020). Library generation was performed with the immunoSEQ multiplex PCR assay. The entire isolated RNA was reverse transcribed using the High Capacity cDNA Reverse Transcription Kit, and thus expressed TCRB transcripts were sequenced. Here the immuneACCESS table is served through TCRdb, limited to in-frame sequences with V and J called. Missing clones are a known gap in these copies; in checked studies unresolved V genes cover under half, and the rest lacks a known reason. The sample contains around 400,000 clones, 10% to 15% of them found a single time. Together, the top ten hold under 0.02% of the sample. Sequencing used naive CD4+ T cells from blood. Taken with the paper, the label for cell subset or site translates to: true naive CD4+ T cells. The origin of the receptors is a man aged 18 to 29 in good health.

This clone was picked up a small number of times. The chain uses TRBV30 and TRBJ2-7; weak D call: TRBD2 (6 bases). This CDR3 contains 12 residues. The V gene lost 3 bases and the J gene lost 4 bases, with 10 bases spanning the gap. Germline V gene sequence: CDR1 GTSNPN, CDR2 SVGIG (reference sequence). CDR3 nucleotide sequence: TGTGCCTGGAGGACTAGTGGGTACGAGCAGTACTTC. This gives the protein CAWRTSGYEQYF.

This clone showed up just once. The chain has TRBV29-1 and TRBJ1-3; 7 bases are shared with TRBD1. In germline, CDR1 is SQVTM, CDR2 ANQGSEA. V shed 7 bases and J 3 bases; nucleotides not matched to a gene: 21. The CDR3 has 18 amino acids. CDR3 DNA sequence: TGCAGCGCAACTGGGGGTTTTCTAGGACAGGTCCTTGGAAACACCATATATTTT. Its protein is CSATGGFLGQVLGNTIYF.

This clone has only a few counts. The chain has TRBV5-6 and TRBJ2-7, with 14 bases lining up with TRBD2. The CDR3 loop spans 16 amino acids. Germline V gives CDR1 SGHDT, CDR2 YYEEEE. The V gene end was trimmed by 4 bases and the J gene end by 3 bases; junction bases not matched to a gene: 6. CDR3 bases: TGTGCCAGCAGCAGGGGACTAGCGGGGGTAGGCTACGAGCAGTACTTC. This encodes CASSRGLAGVGYEQYF.

In this sample, this clone turned up a few times. CDR3 amino acids: CASSSRSGDNEQFF. As DNA, the CDR3 is TGTGCCAGTAGTTCCCGCTCCGGGGACAATGAGCAGTTCTTC. The V gene is TRBV19, the J gene TRBJ2-1; weak D call: TRBD2 (5 bases). Germline V gives CDR1 LNHDA, CDR2 SQIVND (reference sequence). V was trimmed by 5 bases and J by 5 bases, leaving 13 bases between them. The CDR3 is 14 residues long. Full variable domain (remainder filled in from reference TRBV19 and TRBJ2-1): DGGITQSPKYLFRKEGQNVTLSCEQNLNHDAMYWYRQDPGQGLRLIYYSQIVNDFQKGDIAEGYSVSREKKESFPLTVTSAQKNPTAFYLCASSSRSGDNEQFFGPGTRLTVL.

This clone was observed a few times. V and J are TRBV7-6 and TRBJ1-1, with D perhaps TRBD1 (6 bases). This CDR3 region has 14 residues. Germline V lookup: CDR1 SGHVS, CDR2 FNYEAQ. Deletions cut 8 bases from V and 6 bases from J, with 19 bases between. The CDR3 region has the DNA TGTGCCAGCTCCCCTCCAGGGGAAACCGCTGAAGCTTTCTTT. This encodes CASSPPGETAEAFF.

The chain has TRBV18 and TRBJ2-4; a possible D gene is TRBD1 (6 bases). Between the trimmed V and J ends, which lost 5 bases and 8 bases, there was a span of 19 bases. The CDR3 consists of 15 residues. Germline V gene sequence: CDR1 KGHSH, CDR2 LQKENI. As DNA, the CDR3 is TGTGCCAGCTCATTCGCTGTGGGGGCGCGGCACATTCAGTACTTC. Protein sequence: CASSFAVGARHIQYF.

This clone was detected a few times. This chain links TRBV28 with TRBJ2-1; TRBD2 aligns across 8 bases. This CDR3 contains 18 residues. Per germline, CDR1 MDHEN and CDR2 SYDVKM. Germline trimming cut 4 bases from V and 1 base from J; bases unmatched to any gene: 12. The CDR3 coding sequence is TGTGCCAGCAGTTCGACCCCCATAGCGGGGATTTCCTACAATGAGCAGTTCTTC. Amino acids: CASSSTPIAGISYNEQFF.

A few counts support this clone. J is TRBJ1-1 and V is TRBV18; weak D call: TRBD1 (5 bases). This CDR3 is built from 16 residues. Germline CDR1 is KGHSH and CDR2 is LQKENI. V lost 3 bases and J lost 6, with 20 bases in between. CDR3 residues: CASSPFPGGGGAEAFF. As DNA, the CDR3 is TGTGCCAGCTCACCGTTCCCGGGGGGTGGTGGCGCTGAAGCTTTCTTT.

This clone was observed a few times. The gene calls are TRBV28 and TRBJ2-3; a weak D match, TRBD1 (5 bases). V lost 4 bases and J lost 1, with 18 bases in between. The CDR3 has 17 residues. The germline V gene has CDR1 MDHEN and CDR2 SYDVKM. CDR3 residues: CASSSVRWGVGTDTQYF. The DNA for the CDR3 is TGTGCCAGCAGTTCTGTGAGGTGGGGCGTTGGCACAGATACGCAGTATTTT.

This chain links TRBV11-2 with TRBJ2-5; a weak D match, TRBD2 (6 bases). V was pared by 5 bases and J by 5 bases, with 18 bases between. Germline loops: CDR1 SGHAT, CDR2 FQNNGV. The CDR3 has 15 amino acids. The CDR3: CASSTTHPGGETQYF. CDR3 coding DNA: TGTGCCAGCAGCACGACCCATCCAGGAGGGGAGACCCAGTACTTC. Combining the CDR3 with reference TRBV11-2 and TRBJ2-5 gives the whole variable domain EAGVAQSPRYKIIEKRQSVAFWCNPISGHATLYWYQQILGQGPKLLIQFQNNGVVDDSQLPKDRFSAERLKGVDSTLKIQPAKLEDSAVYLCASSTTHPGGETQYFGPGTRLLVL.

The sample holds a few counts of this clone. J is TRBJ2-1 and V is TRBV5-1, with 12 positions matching TRBD2. This CDR3 contains 17 residues. Per germline, CDR1 SGHRS and CDR2 YFSETQ. V was pared by 2 bases and J by 9 bases, with 12 bases of the junction left unmatched. CDR3 sequence (DNA): TGCGCCAGCAGCTTTACTAGCGGGAGGCCACTACCCACTGAGCAGTTCTTC. Translation: CASSFTSGRPLPTEQFF.

The chain has TRBV11-2 and TRBJ2-5, with 8 bases lining up with TRBD2. The CDR3 runs to 14 residues. Germline assignment: CDR1 SGHAT and CDR2 FQNNGV. V shed 5 bases and J 4 bases; nucleotides not matched to a gene: 6. The CDR3 loop is CASSLRLARETQYF. For the CDR3, the DNA is TGTGCCAGCAGCCTGAGACTAGCGCGAGAGACCCAGTACTTC.

This clone has just a few counts. This chain uses TRBV28 with TRBJ1-1, with 10 bases fitting TRBD1. CDR1 and CDR2 (germline): MDHEN, SYDVKM. CDR3 length: 14 residues. With V trimmed by 8 bases and J by 6 bases, 9 bases remained unmatched. In DNA form, the CDR3 reads TGTGCCAGCGACAGGGGGCTTAGGCGCGCTGAAGCTTTCTTT. Translation gives CASDRGLRRAEAFF.

The CDR3 here is CASASGYNTEAFF. The CDR3 bases are TGTGCCTCTGCCTCAGGGTATAACACTGAAGCTTTCTTT. V usage is TRBV28 and J usage is TRBJ1-1; TRBD1 is a possible D gene (5 bases). Germline assignment: CDR1 MDHEN and CDR2 SYDVKM. Trimming took 11 bases from V and 2 from J, leaving 15 bases between them. The CDR3 runs 13 residues.

V is TRBV12-5 and J is TRBJ2-7; TRBD1 is a possible D gene (6 bases). This CDR3 spans 15 amino acids. Deletions cut 8 bases from V and 5 bases from J, with 22 bases between. Germline CDR1 and CDR2: LGHNT and FRNRAP. The DNA of the CDR3 is TGTGCTAGTAGTAATGGACAGACTCACATCGACGAGCAGTACTTC. It specifies CASSNGQTHIDEQYF.

The chain joins TRBV15 to TRBJ1-4; D ambiguous. Germline V gives CDR1 LNHNV, CDR2 YYDKDF (reference sequence). V was cut by 0 bases and J by 7 bases, with 15 bases left in between. The CDR3 has 16 amino acids. The CDR3 nucleotides are TGTGCCACCAGCAGAGATTTGGCGGAACTGGTTGAAAAACTGTTTTTT. Protein: CATSRDLAELVEKLFF.

This clone was observed a few times. CDR3 region: CASTTGAGDAYEQYF. CDR3 bases: TGTGCCAGCACCACTGGGGCGGGAGATGCGTACGAGCAGTACTTC. The V call is TRBV9, the J call TRBJ2-7; 7 bases line up with TRBD2. The CDR3 contains 15 residues. With 6 bases clipped from V and 4 bases from J, the junction kept 13 bases outside the gene matches. Germline-derived CDR1 and CDR2 are SGDLS and YYNGEE.

A few counts support this clone. The V and J genes are TRBV5-1 and TRBJ2-3; perhaps TRBD2 as D (6 bases). Germline assignment: CDR1 SGHRS and CDR2 YFSETQ. The V end lost 6 bases, the J end lost 1 base, and 15 bases lay between the germline ends. CDR3 length: 15 amino acids. CDR3 coding DNA: TGCGCCAGCACTGACCTAGCGATCGGCACAGATACGCAGTATTTT. Amino acid sequence: CASTDLAIGTDTQYF.

A few counts support this clone. This chain connects TRBV7-2 to TRBJ1-2; TRBD1 aligns across 7 bases. CDR1 SGHTA and CDR2 FQGNSA come from the germline V gene. This CDR3 contains 15 residues. The V and J ends lost 3 bases and 4 bases, in that order; junction bases with no gene match: 8. The CDR3 nucleotides are TGTGCCAGCAGCTTTTCGACAGGGTTCTCCTATGGCTACACCTTC. The encoded protein is CASSFSTGFSYGYTF.

This clone occurred a few times. This chain uses TRBV18 with TRBJ2-7, with D perhaps matching TRBD2 (5 bases). Germline assignment: CDR1 KGHSH and CDR2 LQKENI. The germline V and J ends were trimmed by 2 bases and 6 bases, with 14 bases remaining between them. This CDR3 comprises 14 residues. DNA of the CDR3: TGTGCCAGCTCACCATCCTGGCTAGCATCCGAGCAGTACTTC. Translated: CASSPSWLASEQYF.

This chain connects TRBV15 to TRBJ2-7, with D unresolved. V was pared by 0 bases and J by 7 bases, with 16 bases between. Germline V gene sequence: CDR1 LNHNV, CDR2 YYDKDF (reference sequence). The CDR3 loop spans 15 amino acids. CDR3 amino acids: CATSRDGWAYEEQYF. DNA for the CDR3: TGTGCCACCAGCAGAGACGGTTGGGCCTACGAGGAGCAGTACTTC.

A few counts support this clone. This chain connects TRBV5-6 to TRBJ2-5; TRBD1 agrees at 7 bases. The germline V gene encodes CDR1 SGHDT and CDR2 YYEEEE. The CDR3 totals 14 residues. Trimming cost V 2 bases and J 1 base; bases outside gene matches: 2. The CDR3, as DNA: TGTGCCAGCAGCTTCTGGGACAGCCAAGAGACCCAGTACTTC. Encoded protein: CASSFWDSQETQYF.

The J gene is TRBJ2-7, the V gene TRBV5-4; maybe TRBD1 (6 bases). The CDR3 totals 15 residues. With 5 bases removed from V and 3 bases from J, the gap between germline ends came to 18 bases. CDR1 and CDR2 from the germline V gene are SGHNT and YYREEE (reference sequence). CDR3 in amino acids: CASSPSGTINYEQYF. CDR3 DNA: TGTGCCAGCAGTCCATCCGGGACAATTAACTACGAGCAGTACTTC.

This clone has a handful of counts. The V call is TRBV29-1, the J call TRBJ2-7; D not resolved. V dropped 4 bases and J dropped 3 bases, with 13 bases sitting between them. The CDR3 runs 13 residues. The germline V gene has CDR1 SQVTM and CDR2 ANQGSEA. CDR3 amino acids: CSVGGGEIYEQYF. In nucleotides, the CDR3 is TGCAGCGTTGGTGGCGGCGAGATCTACGAGCAGTACTTC.

The J gene is TRBJ2-7, the V gene TRBV18, with D possibly TRBD2 on 6 matching bases. This CDR3 is built from 12 residues. V was trimmed by 5 bases and J by 5 bases, leaving 10 bases between them. CDR1 and CDR2 from the germline V gene are KGHSH and LQKENI. CDR3 nucleotides: TGTGCCAGCTCAAGCGGGTACCACGAGCAGTACTTC. Translation: CASSSGYHEQYF.

The table lists this clone with a few counts. The rearrangement uses TRBV5-1 and TRBJ1-1; maybe TRBD1 (6 bases). V lost 0 bases and J lost 3, with 12 bases in between. Germline V gene sequence: CDR1 SGHRS, CDR2 YFSETQ. This CDR3 has 15 amino acids. CDR3 region: CASSLEQGGDTEAFF. CDR3 nucleotides: TGCGCCAGCAGCTTGGAACAGGGAGGGGACACTGAAGCTTTCTTT. The whole variable domain, remainder taken from reference TRBV5-1 and TRBJ1-1, is KAGVTQTPRYLIKTRGQQVTLSCSPISGHRSVSWYQQTPGQGLQFLFEYFSETQRNKGNFPGRFSGRQFSNSRSEMNVSTLELGDSALYLCASSLEQGGDTEAFFGQGTRLTVV.

V gene TRBV4-2 combines with J gene TRBJ1-6; maybe TRBD1 (6 bases). Per germline, CDR1 LGHNA and CDR2 YNFKEQ. V lost 1 base, J lost 3 bases, and 13 bases lay in between. CDR3 length: 17 residues. The chain's CDR3 is CASSQGVQGLYNSPLHF. The CDR3 DNA is TGTGCCAGCAGCCAAGGAGTGCAGGGGCTCTATAATTCACCCCTCCACTTT.

This chain joins TRBV14 and TRBJ2-1, with TRBD2 identical over 14 bases. The length of the CDR3 is 18 residues. V was pared by 4 bases and J by 7 bases, with 12 bases of the junction left unmatched. The V gene's germline CDR1 is SGHDN and CDR2 FVKESK. The CDR3 bases are TGTGCCAGCAGCCTGACTAGCGGGAGGGCCCTCGTGGGTAATGAGCAGTTCTTC. It yields the protein CASSLTSGRALVGNEQFF. Full variable domain (outside the CDR3, taken from reference TRBV14 and TRBJ2-1): EAGVTQFPSHSVIEKGQTVTLRCDPISGHDNLYWYRRVMGKEIKFLLHFVKESKQDESGMPNNRFLAERTGGTYSTLKVQPAELEDSGVYFCASSLTSGRALVGNEQFFGPGTRLTVL.

The J gene is TRBJ1-1, the V gene TRBV5-1; D gene unclear. Germline CDR1 is SGHRS and CDR2 is YFSETQ. Trimming left V 0 bases short and J 5 bases short, with 14 bases between. This CDR3 spans 15 amino acids. The CDR3 DNA is TGCGCCAGCAGCTTGGTTCGGGCGAGAGGGACTGAAGCTTTCTTT. It translates to CASSLVRARGTEAFF. The complete variable domain, with remaining parts taken from reference TRBV5-1 and TRBJ1-1, reads KAGVTQTPRYLIKTRGQQVTLSCSPISGHRSVSWYQQTPGQGLQFLFEYFSETQRNKGNFPGRFSGRQFSNSRSEMNVSTLELGDSALYLCASSLVRARGTEAFFGQGTRLTVV.

This chain uses TRBV7-2 with TRBJ1-3; D unclear. This CDR3 region has 14 residues. Germline V gene data show CDR1 as SGHTA and CDR2 as FQGNSA. The V end lost 6 bases, the J end lost 1 base, and 10 bases lay between the germline ends. CDR3 region: CASSHEGSGNTIYF. In DNA, the CDR3 is TGTGCCAGCAGTCACGAGGGTTCTGGAAACACCATATATTTT.